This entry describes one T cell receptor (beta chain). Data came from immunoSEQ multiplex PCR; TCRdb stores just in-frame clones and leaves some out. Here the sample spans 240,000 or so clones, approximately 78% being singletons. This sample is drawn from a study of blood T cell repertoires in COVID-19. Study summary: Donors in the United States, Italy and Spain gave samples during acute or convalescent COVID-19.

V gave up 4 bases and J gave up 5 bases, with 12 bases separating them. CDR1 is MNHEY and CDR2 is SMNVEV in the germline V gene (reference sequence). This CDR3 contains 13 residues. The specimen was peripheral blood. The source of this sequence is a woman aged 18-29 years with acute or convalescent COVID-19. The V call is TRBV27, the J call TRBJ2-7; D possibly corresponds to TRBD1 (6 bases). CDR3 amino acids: CASSWHRAHEQYF. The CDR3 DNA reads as TGTGCCAGCAGTTGGCACAGGGCCCACGAGCAGTACTTC.